This entry concerns a single T cell receptor (beta chain). What it binds is not known. This record comes from a study of cytomegalovirus exposure and HLA in healthy donors. Overall study context: As released early, the data held roughly 85 million unique TCRs from HLA-typed donors. Study-wide results and caveats: Using a false discovery rate of 0.05, a later analysis showed that some 16,000 TCR beta sequences were associated with HLA alleles. Presence/absence analyses rested on an assumption that sequencing depth was roughly uniform across donors.

This PCR relied on a set of 60 Vbeta primers and 13 Jbeta primers. Original methodology: An analysis that came later counted tens of millions of unique TCR beta chains, roughly 11 million shared. Assay: immunoSEQ multiplex PCR; the TCRdb copy retains only in-frame clones and omits some. V and J calls and clone size are as listed in that table; D and trimming were resolved from the DNA. The repertoire consists of fewer than 200,000 clones, with approximately 79% occurring once and the leading ten covering about 4.4%. The sequence was obtained from a man aged 35 to 55 in good health and CMV-seronegative. Specimen: PBMCs.

CDR3 bases: TGCGCCAGCAGCCACAGGGGGGCGAACACTGAAGCTTTCTTT. Amino acids: CASSHRGANTEAFF. V gene TRBV5-1 combines with J gene TRBJ1-1, with 8 bases identical to TRBD1. Germline assignment: CDR1 SGHRS and CDR2 YFSETQ. The CDR3 extends over 14 amino acids. Trimming at V came to 4 bases and at J to 1 base, leaving 3 bases not matched to a gene.